The 21 T cell receptor beta chains below were found in one sample sequenced in a study of blood T cells in healthy people across ages. A sample-barcoded 5' primer and a J-beta primer mix were used in a second PCR of about 7 to 11 cycles. TCRdb re-called the 5' RACE reads through MiXCR, storing one row per CDR3 protein. The table shows 650,000 to 700,000 distinct CDR3 sequences, with roughly half occurring only once. The sample was blood. The receptors were gathered from a woman older than 75 in good health.

This rearrangement joins TRBV28 to TRBJ1-2; 7 bases match TRBD1. Germline CDR1 reads MDHEN; CDR2 reads SYDVKM. The CDR3 spans 15 residues. J gave up 3 bases and V 6 bases, and 10 bases lay outside the gene matches. The CDR3, as DNA: TGTGCCAGCAGCCCCACAGACAGGGAGGACTATGGCTACACCTTC. This translates into CASSPTDREDYGYTF.

About this clonotype itself: The junction shows a germline mismatch at one end, possibly a read error. The rearrangement uses TRBV5-1 and TRBJ2-7; TRBD1 matches 7 bases. The CDR3 extends over 15 amino acids. Germline CDR1 SGHRS, CDR2 YFSETQ. DNA of the CDR3: TGCGCCTGCAGCCCCCCCTTTGGACAGGCCAATGAGCAGTACTTC. Its translation is CACSPPFGQANEQYF.

This rearrangement joins TRBV10-1 to TRBJ2-2, with D perhaps TRBD1 (6 bases). Germline CDR1 and CDR2: WNHNN and SYGVQD (reference sequence). There are 13 residues in the CDR3. Trimming removed 6 bases from V and 4 bases from J, with 9 bases in between. Written as DNA, the CDR3 is TGCGCCAGCAGCGGGACACGCACCGGGGAGCTGTTTTTT. Residues: CASSGTRTGELFF.

This clonotype was observed at least ten times. The DNA for the CDR3 is TGCAGTGCTAGCTCTACTAGTATAGAGACCCAGTACTTC. It codes for CSASSTSIETQYF. V gene TRBV20-1 combines with J gene TRBJ2-5, with D possibly being TRBD2 (5 bases). This CDR3 comprises 13 residues. Trimming removed 3 bases from V and 4 bases from J, with 12 bases in between. Germline CDR1 is DFQATT and CDR2 is SNEGSKA (reference sequence).

The chain is built from TRBV28 and TRBJ2-2, with D perhaps matching TRBD1 or TRBD2 (5 bases each). CDR3 size: 12 residues. V lost 6 bases and J 7 bases, leaving 9 bases between the germline ends. The germline gives CDR1 MDHEN, CDR2 SYDVKM. The CDR3 nucleotides are TGTGCCAGCAGCTGGGGGTTCGGGGAGCTGTTTTTT. Protein product: CASSWGFGELFF.

J is TRBJ2-1 and V is TRBV2, with 9 bases lining up with TRBD1. The J call may be wrong; the DNA end is better matched by TRBJ2-7. Germline CDR1 reads SNHLY; CDR2 reads FYNNEI. The CDR3 has 18 amino acids. CDR3 sequence reads: CASSADRGLAASYNEQYF. The CDR3 DNA follows: TGTGCCAGCAGTGCGGACAGGGGTCTAGCGGCCTCCTACAATGAGCAGTACTTC.

This clonotype came up many times. This chain links TRBV3-1 with TRBJ2-1; 10 bases match TRBD1. Germline values: CDR1 LGHDT, CDR2 YNNKEL (reference sequence). The CDR3 is made up of 18 amino acids. V was clipped by 5 bases and J by 0 bases; unmatched bases: 10. CDR3 in DNA: TGTGCCAGCAGCTCCGACAGGGGGCTTTCCCTCTCCTACAATGAGCAGTTCTTC. Its translation is CASSSDRGLSLSYNEQFF.

Points on this clonotype: This may be a read error, as it is one base from a much larger clone. CDR3 sequence reads: CASLGLAFTDAQYF. The CDR3 DNA follows: TGTGCCAGCTTGGGACTAGCCTTCACAGATGCGCAGTATTTT. The V call is TRBV2, the J call TRBJ2-3; 9 nucleotides line up with TRBD2. This CDR3 has 14 residues. From germline, CDR1 is SNHLY and CDR2 FYNNEI.

On this clonotype: Being one base from a much bigger clone, this may be a read error. The V call is TRBV18, the J call TRBJ2-1; D uncertain. Germline CDR1 is KGHSH and CDR2 is LQKENI. With 3 bases removed from V and 12 bases from J, the gap between germline ends came to 15 bases. The CDR3 extends over 13 amino acids. CDR3 sequence reads: CASSPFVLDGQFF. Here the CDR3 DNA reads TGTGCCAGCTCACCCTTCGTCTTGGATGGGCAGTTCTTC.

The chain's CDR3 is CASSSQGGSSYEQYF. CDR3 DNA: TGTGCCAGCAGTTCGCAGGGGGGAAGCTCCTACGAGCAGTACTTC. The J gene is TRBJ2-7, the V gene TRBV28; weak D call: TRBD1 (7 bases). CDR3 length: 15 residues. The germline V gene encodes CDR1 MDHEN and CDR2 SYDVKM. The V gene lost 4 bases and the J gene lost 0 bases, with 13 bases spanning the gap.

Here the CDR3 reads CAIIGERGVYNEQFF. The CDR3 nucleotides are TGTGCCATCATCGGGGAAAGGGGGGTCTACAATGAGCAGTTCTTC. The rearrangement links TRBV10-3 to TRBJ2-1, with D perhaps assigned TRBD1 or TRBD2 (6 bases each). The V gene lost 7 bases and the J gene lost 3 bases, with 16 bases spanning the gap. The CDR3 sequence is 15 residues long. From germline, CDR1 is ENHRY and CDR2 SYGVKD.

Notes on this clonotype: A read error may produce the germline difference seen at one junction end. This sequence joins TRBV6-6 and TRBJ2-1, with D perhaps TRBD1 (6 bases). Germline CDR1 and CDR2: MNHNY and SVGAGI (reference sequence). The CDR3 loop spans 13 amino acids. This CDR3 is CTSLGALDNEQFF. Here the CDR3 DNA reads TGTACCAGCCTGGGGGCCCTTGACAACGAGCAGTTCTTC.

The chain uses TRBV13 and TRBJ1-4; TRBD1 matches 10 bases. This CDR3 comprises 17 residues. Germline CDR1 and CDR2: PRHDT and FYEKMQ (reference sequence). Unmatched junction bases numbered 10, after V lost 4 bases and J lost 5 bases. The CDR3 region is CASSYPRDRGPNEKLFF. The CDR3 region has the DNA TGTGCCAGCAGCTACCCCCGGGACAGGGGTCCCAATGAAAAACTGTTTTTT.

V and J are TRBV5-1 and TRBJ2-2, with D perhaps TRBD1 (7 bases). The germline V and J ends were trimmed by 0 bases and 3 bases, with 12 bases remaining between them. Germline-derived CDR1 and CDR2 are SGHRS and YFSETQ. The CDR3 has 16 amino acids. In nucleotides, the CDR3 is TGCGCCAGCAGCTTGGCCGACAGGGAGGACACCGGGGAGCTGTTTTTT. Translating gives CASSLADREDTGELFF. Based on the CDR3 plus reference TRBV5-1 and TRBJ2-2, the full variable domain is KAGVTQTPRYLIKTRGQQVTLSCSPISGHRSVSWYQQTPGQGLQFLFEYFSETQRNKGNFPGRFSGRQFSNSRSEMNVSTLELGDSALYLCASSLADREDTGELFFGEGSRLTVL.

The sample holds many counts of this clonotype. The chain combines TRBV2 with TRBJ2-4; D gene unclear. The CDR3 sequence is 13 residues long. V lost 8 bases and J 0 bases, leaving 8 bases between the germline ends. Germline lookup yields CDR1 SNHLY and CDR2 FYNNEI. CDR3 sequence: CASWSLAKNIQYF. Here the CDR3 DNA reads TGTGCCAGCTGGTCACTAGCCAAAAACATTCAGTACTTC.

Notes on this clonotype: A much larger clone differs from this one at a single base, so this may be a read error. The rearrangement joins TRBV9 to TRBJ1-1; D ambiguous. The V gene lost 0 bases and the J gene lost 0 bases, with 9 bases spanning the gap. Looked up from germline, CDR1 is SGDLS and CDR2 is YYNGEE. The CDR3 has 15 amino acids. The CDR3 sequence: CASSVGPQVNTEAFF. The CDR3 nucleotides read TGTGCCAGCAGCGTAGGCCCGCAGGTGAACACTGAAGCTTTCTTT.

Remarks on this clonotype: A single base separates this from a much larger clone, so it may be a read error. The chain has TRBV24-1 and TRBJ2-5, with TRBD2 as a possible D gene (5 bases). The CDR3 spans 15 residues. The germline V and J ends were trimmed by 1 base and 11 bases, with 19 bases remaining between them. Germline V gives CDR1 KGHDR, CDR2 SFDVKD. The CDR3 DNA sequence: TGTGCCACCAGTGATTTCGGGAACCCATACAATGAGCAGTACTTC. Protein product: CATSDFGNPYNEQYF.

Only a few counts were recorded for this clonotype. The rearrangement uses TRBV20-1 and TRBJ2-3; the match to TRBD2 covers 9 bases. Germline CDR1 and CDR2: DFQATT and SNEGSKA (reference sequence). The CDR3 is 14 residues long. Trimming cost V 1 base and J 4 bases; bases outside gene matches: 3. CDR3 DNA sequence: TGCAGTGCTAGAGTGGGACTAGCTTCAGATACGCAGTATTTT. It yields the protein CSARVGLASDTQYF.

This chain joins TRBV20-1 and TRBJ2-3; D ambiguous. This CDR3 has 16 amino acids. With 3 bases removed from V and 0 bases from J, the gap between germline ends came to 16 bases. CDR1 is DFQATT and CDR2 is SNEGSKA in the germline V gene (reference sequence). DNA for the CDR3: TGCAGTGCTAGCCCCCCAGCGAGCCCTAGCACAGATACGCAGTATTTT. Its protein is CSASPPASPSTDTQYF.

This clonotype was picked up a small number of times. The chain couples TRBV12-3 or TRBV12-4 to TRBJ1-2, with 9 positions matching TRBD1. The CDR3 consists of 13 residues. V trimming: 4 bases; J trimming: 7 bases; junction bases outside the gene matches: 4. CDR3 in amino acids: CASSSGTGIGYTF. The DNA for the CDR3 is TGTGCCAGCAGTTCTGGGACAGGGATTGGCTACACCTTC.

The chain uses TRBV9 and TRBJ2-7; either TRBD1 or TRBD2 may supply D (5 bases each). Trimming pared 4 bases from V and 3 bases from J, leaving 17 bases between. CDR3 length: 15 residues. CDR1 and CDR2 (germline): SGDLS, YYNGEE. CDR3 protein: CASSQWDGESYEQYF. The CDR3 coding sequence is TGTGCCAGCAGCCAATGGGACGGCGAGAGCTACGAGCAGTACTTC.